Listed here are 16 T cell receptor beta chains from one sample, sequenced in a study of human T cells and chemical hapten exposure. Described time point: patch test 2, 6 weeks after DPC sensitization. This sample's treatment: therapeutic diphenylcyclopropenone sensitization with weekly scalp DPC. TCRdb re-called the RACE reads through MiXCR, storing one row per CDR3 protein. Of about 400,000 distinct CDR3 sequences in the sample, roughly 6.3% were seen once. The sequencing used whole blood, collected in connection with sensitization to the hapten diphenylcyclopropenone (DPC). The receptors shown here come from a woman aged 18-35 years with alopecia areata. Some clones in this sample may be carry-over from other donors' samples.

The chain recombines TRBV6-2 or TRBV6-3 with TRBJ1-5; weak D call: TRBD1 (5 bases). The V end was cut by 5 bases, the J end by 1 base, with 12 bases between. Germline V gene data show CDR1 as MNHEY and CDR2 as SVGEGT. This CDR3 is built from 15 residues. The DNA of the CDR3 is TGTGCCAGCAGTAAAGCCCGGGACAGCAATCAGCCCCAGCATTTT. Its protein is CASSKARDSNQPQHF.

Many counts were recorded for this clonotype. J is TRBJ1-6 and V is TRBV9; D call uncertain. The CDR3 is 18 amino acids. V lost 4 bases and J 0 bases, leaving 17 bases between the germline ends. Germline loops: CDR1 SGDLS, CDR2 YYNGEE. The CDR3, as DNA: TGTGCCAGCAGCCCCCGTGAGAGGATTCGCTCCTATAATTCACCCCTCCACTTT. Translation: CASSPRERIRSYNSPLHF.

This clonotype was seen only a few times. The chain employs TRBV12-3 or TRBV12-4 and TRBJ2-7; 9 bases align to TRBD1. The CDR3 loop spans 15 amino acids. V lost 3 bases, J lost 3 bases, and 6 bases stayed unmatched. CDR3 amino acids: CASSFNGQGIYEQYF. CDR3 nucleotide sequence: TGTGCCAGCAGTTTCAACGGACAGGGGATCTACGAGCAGTACTTC.

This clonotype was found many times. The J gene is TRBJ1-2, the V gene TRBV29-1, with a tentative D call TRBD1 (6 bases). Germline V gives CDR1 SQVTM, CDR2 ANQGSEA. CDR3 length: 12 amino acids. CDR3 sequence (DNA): TGCAGTGGAGTACAGGGCCCCTATGGCTACACCTTC. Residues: CSGVQGPYGYTF.

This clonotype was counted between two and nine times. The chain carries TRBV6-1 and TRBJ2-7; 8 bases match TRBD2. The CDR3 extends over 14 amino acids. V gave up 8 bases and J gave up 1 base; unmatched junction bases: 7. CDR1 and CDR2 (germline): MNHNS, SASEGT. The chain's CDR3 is CASVGQRGSYEQYF. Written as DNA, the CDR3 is TGTGCCAGCGTCGGACAGCGGGGGTCCTACGAGCAGTACTTC.

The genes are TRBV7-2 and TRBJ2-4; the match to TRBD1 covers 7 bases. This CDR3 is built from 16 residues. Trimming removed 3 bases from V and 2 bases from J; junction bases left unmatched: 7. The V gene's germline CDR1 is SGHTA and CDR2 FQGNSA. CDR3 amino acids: CASSFNLGGSKNIQYF. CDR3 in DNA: TGTGCCAGCAGCTTCAACCTAGGGGGCTCCAAAAACATTCAGTACTTC.

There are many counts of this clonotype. CDR3 bases: TGTGCCAGCAGCTTTGACGGTGGGAATGAAAAACTGTTTTTT. Amino acid sequence: CASSFDGGNEKLFF. The chain has TRBV13 and TRBJ1-4; no definite D call. Trimming shortened V by 3 bases and J by 5 bases, and 10 bases separated the two germline ends. CDR1 PRHDT and CDR2 FYEKMQ come from the germline V gene (reference sequence). CDR3 length equals 14 residues.

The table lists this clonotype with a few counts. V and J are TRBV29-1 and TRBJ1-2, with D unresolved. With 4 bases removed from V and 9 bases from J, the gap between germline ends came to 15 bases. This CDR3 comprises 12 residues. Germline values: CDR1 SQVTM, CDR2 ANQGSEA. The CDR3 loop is CSVAIEDARYTF. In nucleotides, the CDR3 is TGCAGCGTTGCTATTGAGGATGCCCGCTACACCTTC. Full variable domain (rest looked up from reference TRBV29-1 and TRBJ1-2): SAVISQKPSRDICQRGTSLTIQCQVDSQVTMMFWYRQQPGQSLTLIATANQGSEATYESGFVIDKFPISRPNLTFSTLTVSNMSPEDSSIYLCSVAIEDARYTFGSGTRLTVV.

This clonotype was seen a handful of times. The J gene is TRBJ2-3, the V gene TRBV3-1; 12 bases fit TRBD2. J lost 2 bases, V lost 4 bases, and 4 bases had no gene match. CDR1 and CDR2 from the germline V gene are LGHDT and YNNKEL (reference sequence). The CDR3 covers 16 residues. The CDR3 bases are TGTGCCAGCAGCCTCCTAGCGGGGGGGGCCACAGATACGCAGTATTTT. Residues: CASSLLAGGATDTQYF.

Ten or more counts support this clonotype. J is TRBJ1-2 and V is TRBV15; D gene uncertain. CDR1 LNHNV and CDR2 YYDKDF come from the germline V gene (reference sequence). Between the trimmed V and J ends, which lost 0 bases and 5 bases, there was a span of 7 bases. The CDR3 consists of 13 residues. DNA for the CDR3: TGTGCCACCAGCAGAGATGCCCCTTATGGCTACACCTTC. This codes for CATSRDAPYGYTF. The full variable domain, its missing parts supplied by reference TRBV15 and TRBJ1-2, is DAMVIQNPRYQVTQFGKPVTLSCSQTLNHNVMYWYQQKSSQAPKLLFHYYDKDFNNEADTPDNFQSRRPNTSFCFLDIRSPGLGDTAMYLCATSRDAPYGYTFGSGTRLTVV.

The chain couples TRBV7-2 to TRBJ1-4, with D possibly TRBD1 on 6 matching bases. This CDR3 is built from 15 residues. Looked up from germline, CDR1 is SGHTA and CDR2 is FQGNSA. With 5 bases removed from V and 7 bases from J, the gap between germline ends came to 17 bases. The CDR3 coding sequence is TGTGCCAGCAGCCTAGGGGGGGAGTTTGGTGAAAAACTGTTTTTT. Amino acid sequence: CASSLGGEFGEKLFF.

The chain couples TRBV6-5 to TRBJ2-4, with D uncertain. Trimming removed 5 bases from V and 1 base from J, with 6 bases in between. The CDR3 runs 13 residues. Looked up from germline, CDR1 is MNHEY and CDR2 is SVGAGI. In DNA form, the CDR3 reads TGTGCCAGCAGTGGGGATGCCAAAAACATTCAGTACTTC. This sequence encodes CASSGDAKNIQYF.

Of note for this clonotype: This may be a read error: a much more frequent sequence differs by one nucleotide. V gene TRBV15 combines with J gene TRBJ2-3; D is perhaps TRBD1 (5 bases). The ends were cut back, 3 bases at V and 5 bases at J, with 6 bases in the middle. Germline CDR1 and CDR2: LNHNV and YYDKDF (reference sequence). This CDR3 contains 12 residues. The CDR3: CATSRDIDTQYF. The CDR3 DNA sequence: TGTGCCACCAGCAGGGACATAGATACGCAGTATTTT.

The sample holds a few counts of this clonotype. CDR3 amino acids: CASSYSLDSSTYEQYF. CDR3 nucleotides: TGTGCCAGCAGTTACTCCCTGGACAGTTCTACCTACGAGCAGTACTTC. The rearrangement joins TRBV6-6 to TRBJ2-7, with D tentatively TRBD1 (6 bases). Between the trimmed V and J ends, which lost 0 bases and 2 bases, there was a span of 14 bases. The CDR3 runs to 16 residues. Germline V lookup: CDR1 MNHNY, CDR2 SVGAGI (reference sequence).

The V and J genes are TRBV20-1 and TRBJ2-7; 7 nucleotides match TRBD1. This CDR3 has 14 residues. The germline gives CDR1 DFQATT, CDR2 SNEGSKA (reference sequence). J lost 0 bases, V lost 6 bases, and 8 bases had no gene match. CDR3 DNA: TGCAGTGCCCCGACAGGGATCAACTCCTACGAGCAGTACTTC. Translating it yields CSAPTGINSYEQYF.

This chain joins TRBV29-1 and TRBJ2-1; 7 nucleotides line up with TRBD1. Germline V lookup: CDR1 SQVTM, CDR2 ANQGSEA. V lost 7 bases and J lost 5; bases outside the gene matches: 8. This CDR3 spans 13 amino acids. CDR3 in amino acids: CSASGTANNEQFF. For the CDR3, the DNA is TGCAGCGCATCCGGGACAGCTAACAATGAGCAGTTCTTC.